The entry that follows covers one TCR beta chain sequence. This CDR3 has 15 residues. V dropped 0 bases and J dropped 3 bases, with 12 bases sitting between them. Looked up from germline, CDR1 is MGHRA and CDR2 is YSYEKL. The data belong to a study of blood T cell repertoires in COVID-19. Assay used: immunoSEQ multiplex PCR; TCRdb lists only in-frame clones, some missing. The table records fewer than 200,000 clones, more than 75% of them present only once. The chain links TRBV4-1 to TRBJ2-7, with D possibly TRBD1 on 6 matching bases. The TCR sequence derives from a woman in her sixties or seventies with acute or convalescent COVID-19. The sample taken for sequencing was peripheral blood. The CDR3 DNA sequence: TGCGCCAGCAGCCAAGAGGCCAGGGGAAGCTACGAGCAGTACTTC. Residues: CASSQEARGSYEQYF.